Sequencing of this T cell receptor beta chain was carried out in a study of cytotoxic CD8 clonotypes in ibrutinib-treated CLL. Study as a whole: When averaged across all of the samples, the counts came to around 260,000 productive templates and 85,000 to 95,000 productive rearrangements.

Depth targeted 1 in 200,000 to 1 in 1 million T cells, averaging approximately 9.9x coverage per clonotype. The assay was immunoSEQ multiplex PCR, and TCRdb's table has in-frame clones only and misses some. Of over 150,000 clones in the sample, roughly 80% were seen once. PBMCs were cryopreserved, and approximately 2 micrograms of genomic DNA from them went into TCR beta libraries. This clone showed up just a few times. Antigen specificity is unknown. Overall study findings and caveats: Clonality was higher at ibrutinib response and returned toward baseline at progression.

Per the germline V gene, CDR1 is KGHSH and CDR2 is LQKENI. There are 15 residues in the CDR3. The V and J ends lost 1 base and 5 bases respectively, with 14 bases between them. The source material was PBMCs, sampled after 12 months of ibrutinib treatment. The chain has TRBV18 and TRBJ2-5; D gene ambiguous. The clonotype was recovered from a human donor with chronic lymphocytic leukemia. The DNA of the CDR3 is TGTGCCAGCTCACCACAGATTGGCAGGCATGAGACCCAGTACTTC. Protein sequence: CASSPQIGRHETQYF. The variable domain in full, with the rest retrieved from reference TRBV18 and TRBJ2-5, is NAGVMQNPRHLVRRRGQEARLRCSPMKGHSHVYWYRQLPEEGLKFMVYLQKENIIDESGMPKERFSAEFPKEGPSILRIQQVVRGDSAAYFCASSPQIGRHETQYFGPGTRLLVL.